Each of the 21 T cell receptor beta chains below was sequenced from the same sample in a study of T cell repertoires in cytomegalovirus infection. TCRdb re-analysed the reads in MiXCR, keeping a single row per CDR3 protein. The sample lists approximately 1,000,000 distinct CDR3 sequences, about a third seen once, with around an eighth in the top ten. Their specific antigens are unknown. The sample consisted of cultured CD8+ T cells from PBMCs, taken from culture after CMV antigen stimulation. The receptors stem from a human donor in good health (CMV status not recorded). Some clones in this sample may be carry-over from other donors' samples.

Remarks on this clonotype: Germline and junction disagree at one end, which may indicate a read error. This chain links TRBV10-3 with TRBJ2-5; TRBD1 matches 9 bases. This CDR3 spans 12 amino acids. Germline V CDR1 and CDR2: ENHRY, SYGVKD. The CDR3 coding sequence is TGTGCCATCAGTGACTCGGGACAGGGTGGGAGCTTC. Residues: CAISDSGQGGSF.

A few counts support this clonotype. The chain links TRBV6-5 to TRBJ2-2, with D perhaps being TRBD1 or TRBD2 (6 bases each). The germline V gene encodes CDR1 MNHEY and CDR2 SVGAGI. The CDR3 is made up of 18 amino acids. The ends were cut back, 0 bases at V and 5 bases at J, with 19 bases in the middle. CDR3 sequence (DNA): TGTGCCAGCAGTTACTCGAGGGGGGCGACCGCGAGGACCGGGGAGCTGTTTTTT. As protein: CASSYSRGATARTGELFF.

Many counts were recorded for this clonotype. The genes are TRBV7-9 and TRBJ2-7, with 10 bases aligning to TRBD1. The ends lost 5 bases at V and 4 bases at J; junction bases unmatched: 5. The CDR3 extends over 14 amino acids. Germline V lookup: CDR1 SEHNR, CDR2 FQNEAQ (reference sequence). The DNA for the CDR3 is TGTGCCAGCAGCCATGGGACAGGGGCATACGAGCAGTACTTC. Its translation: CASSHGTGAYEQYF.

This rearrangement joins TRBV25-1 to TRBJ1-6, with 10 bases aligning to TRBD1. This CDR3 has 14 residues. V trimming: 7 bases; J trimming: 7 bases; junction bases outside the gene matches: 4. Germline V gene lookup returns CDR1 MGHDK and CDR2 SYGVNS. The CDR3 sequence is CASIDRGLNSPLHF. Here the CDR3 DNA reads TGTGCCAGCATTGACAGGGGGCTGAATTCACCCCTCCACTTT.

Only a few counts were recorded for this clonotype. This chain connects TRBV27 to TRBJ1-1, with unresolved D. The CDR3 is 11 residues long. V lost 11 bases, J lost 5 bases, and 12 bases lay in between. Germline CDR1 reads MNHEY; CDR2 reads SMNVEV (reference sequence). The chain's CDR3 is CAVGEGTEAFF. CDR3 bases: TGTGCCGTTGGAGAGGGTACTGAAGCTTTCTTT.

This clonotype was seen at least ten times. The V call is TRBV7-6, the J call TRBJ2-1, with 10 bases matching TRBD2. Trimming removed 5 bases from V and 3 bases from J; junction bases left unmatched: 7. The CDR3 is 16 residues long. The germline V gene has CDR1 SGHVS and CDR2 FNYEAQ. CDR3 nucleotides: TGTGCCAGCAGCGCCTATAGCGGGGGGTACTACAATGAGCAGTTCTTC. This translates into CASSAYSGGYYNEQFF.

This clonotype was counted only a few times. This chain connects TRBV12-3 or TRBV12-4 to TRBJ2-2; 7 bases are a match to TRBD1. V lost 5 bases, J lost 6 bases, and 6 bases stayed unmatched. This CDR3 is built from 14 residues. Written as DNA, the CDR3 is TGTGCCAGCAGTGACTTCGACAGGGCCGGGGAGCTGTTTTTT. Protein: CASSDFDRAGELFF.

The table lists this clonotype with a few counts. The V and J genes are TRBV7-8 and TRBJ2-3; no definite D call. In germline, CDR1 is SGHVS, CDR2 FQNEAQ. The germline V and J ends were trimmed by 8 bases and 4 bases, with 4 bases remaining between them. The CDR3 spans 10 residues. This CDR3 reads CASEADTQYF. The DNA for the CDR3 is TGTGCCAGCGAGGCAGATACGCAGTATTTT.

CDR3 sequence (DNA): TGCGCCAGCAGCCAAGTAGGGGAGGCCAGGGCCACCTATGGCTACACCTTC. Its translation is CASSQVGEARATYGYTF. V usage is TRBV4-1 and J usage is TRBJ1-2; possibly TRBD1 for D (5 bases). The germline V and J ends were trimmed by 1 base and 4 bases, with 19 bases remaining between them. CDR1 MGHRA and CDR2 YSYEKL come from the germline V gene. The CDR3 has 17 residues.

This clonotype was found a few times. The CDR3 region has the DNA TGTGCCAGTGCAGAGACAGAAACTTACGAGCAGTACTTC. Encoded protein: CASAETETYEQYF. The V call is TRBV19, the J call TRBJ2-7; a possible D gene is TRBD1 (5 bases). Germline assignment: CDR1 LNHDA and CDR2 SQIVND (reference sequence). Trimming took off 8 bases at V and 4 bases at J, with 15 bases between the two ends. This CDR3 spans 13 amino acids.

The DNA of the CDR3 is TGTGCCAGCAGCGAGGAGTCGTACAATGAGCAGTTCTTC. Its translation: CASSEESYNEQFF. The chain joins TRBV7-9 to TRBJ2-1; no reliable D call. V gave up 5 bases and J gave up 4 bases, with 9 bases separating them. Germline CDR1 is SEHNR and CDR2 is FQNEAQ (reference sequence). The CDR3 runs 13 residues.

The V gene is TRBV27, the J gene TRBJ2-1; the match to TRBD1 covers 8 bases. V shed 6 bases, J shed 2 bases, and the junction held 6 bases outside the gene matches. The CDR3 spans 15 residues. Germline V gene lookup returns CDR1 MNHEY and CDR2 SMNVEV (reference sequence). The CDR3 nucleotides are TGTGCCAGCAGGGAGCGACAGGGGACCTACAATGAGCAGTTCTTC. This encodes CASRERQGTYNEQFF.

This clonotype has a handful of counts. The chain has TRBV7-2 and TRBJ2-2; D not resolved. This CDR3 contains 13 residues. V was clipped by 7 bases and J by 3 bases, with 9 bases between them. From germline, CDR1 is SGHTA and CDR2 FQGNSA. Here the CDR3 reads CASTGADTGELFF. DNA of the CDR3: TGTGCCAGCACGGGCGCGGACACCGGGGAGCTGTTTTTT.

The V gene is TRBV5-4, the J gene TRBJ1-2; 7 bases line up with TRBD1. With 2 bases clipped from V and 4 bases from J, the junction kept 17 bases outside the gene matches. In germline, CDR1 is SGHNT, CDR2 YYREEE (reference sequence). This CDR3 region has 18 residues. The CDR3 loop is CASSFIMGWQGDRYGYTF. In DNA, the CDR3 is TGTGCCAGCAGCTTCATCATGGGTTGGCAGGGGGATCGCTATGGCTACACCTTC.

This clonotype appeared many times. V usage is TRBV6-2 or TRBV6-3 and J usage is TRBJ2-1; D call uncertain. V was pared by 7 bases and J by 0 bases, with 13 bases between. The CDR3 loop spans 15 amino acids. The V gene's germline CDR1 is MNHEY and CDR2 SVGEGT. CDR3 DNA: TGTGCCAGCACCACTGGACCCAACTCCTACAATGAGCAGTTCTTC. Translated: CASTTGPNSYNEQFF.

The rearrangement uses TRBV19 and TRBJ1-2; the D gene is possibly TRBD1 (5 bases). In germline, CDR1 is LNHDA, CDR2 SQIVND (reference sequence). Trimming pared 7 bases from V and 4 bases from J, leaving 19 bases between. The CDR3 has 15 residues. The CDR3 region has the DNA TGTGCCAGTAACCTAGTCGCCAGGGCGGGCTATGGCTACACCTTC. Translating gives CASNLVARAGYGYTF.

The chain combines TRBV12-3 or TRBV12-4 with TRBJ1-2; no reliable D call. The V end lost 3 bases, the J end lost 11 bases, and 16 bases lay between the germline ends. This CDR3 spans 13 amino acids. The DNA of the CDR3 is TGTGCCAGCAGTTTCACCATGGGAGGAGAGTACACCTTC. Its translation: CASSFTMGGEYTF.

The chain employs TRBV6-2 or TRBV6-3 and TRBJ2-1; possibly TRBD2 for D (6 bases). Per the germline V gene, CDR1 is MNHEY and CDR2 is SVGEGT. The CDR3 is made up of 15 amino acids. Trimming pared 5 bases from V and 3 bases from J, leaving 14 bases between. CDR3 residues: CASSDGLKVYNEQFF. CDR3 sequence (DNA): TGTGCCAGCAGTGACGGACTAAAGGTCTACAATGAGCAGTTCTTC.

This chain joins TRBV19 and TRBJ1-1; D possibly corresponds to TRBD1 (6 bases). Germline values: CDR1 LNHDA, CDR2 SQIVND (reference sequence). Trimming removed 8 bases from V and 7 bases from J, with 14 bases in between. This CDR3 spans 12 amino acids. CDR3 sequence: CASQGGAIEAFF. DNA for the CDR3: TGTGCCAGTCAAGGGGGAGCGATTGAAGCTTTCTTT.

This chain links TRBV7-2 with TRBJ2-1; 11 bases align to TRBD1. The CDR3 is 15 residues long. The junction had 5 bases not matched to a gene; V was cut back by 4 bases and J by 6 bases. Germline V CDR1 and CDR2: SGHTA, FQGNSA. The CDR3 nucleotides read TGTGCCAGCAGCTCCCCCGGGACAGGGGGCAATGAGCAGTTCTTC. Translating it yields CASSSPGTGGNEQFF.

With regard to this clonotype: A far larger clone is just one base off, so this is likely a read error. CDR3 region: CVSSLTSTDTQYF. The CDR3 region has the DNA TGTGTCAGCAGCTTAACTTCCACAGATACGCAGTATTTT. This chain connects TRBV7-8 to TRBJ2-3, with D unclear. CDR3 length: 13 amino acids. Germline CDR1 SGHVS, CDR2 FQNEAQ.